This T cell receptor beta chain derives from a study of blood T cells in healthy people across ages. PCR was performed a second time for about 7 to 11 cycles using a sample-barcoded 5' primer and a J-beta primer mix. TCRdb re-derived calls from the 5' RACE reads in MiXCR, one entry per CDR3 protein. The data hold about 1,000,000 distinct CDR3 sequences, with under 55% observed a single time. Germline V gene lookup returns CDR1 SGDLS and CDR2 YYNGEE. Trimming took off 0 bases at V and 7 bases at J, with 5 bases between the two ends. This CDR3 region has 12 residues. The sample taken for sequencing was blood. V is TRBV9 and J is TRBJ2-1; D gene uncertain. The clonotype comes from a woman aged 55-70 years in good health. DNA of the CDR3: TGTGCCAGCAGCGTAGGCTGGAATGAGCAGTTCTTC. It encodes CASSVGWNEQFF.